The T cell receptor gamma chain under discussion was sequenced for a study of Vδ1+ human thymocytes (dated by TCRdb to the late 2010s). Turning to the overall study: As a data resource, the study described the mRNA-level TRG and TRD CDR3 repertoires of highly purified Vdelta1+ thymocytes obtained from young children. Validation of the multiplex-based CDR3 amplicon strategy against 5'RACE-based CDR3 amplicon generation methods had been performed previously.

V has 2 bases trimmed and J has 0 bases trimmed; junction bases matching no gene number 6. Spanning cysteine to phenylalanine, the CDR3 consists of 16 amino acids. Just CDR3 DNA is preserved here, 48 bases in frame from base 1. Based on the germline V gene, the CDR1 and CDR2 sequences are EGSTGY and YDSYTSSV. The table lists this clone with a few counts. The target of this receptor is not known. No base quality values were provided; no much bigger clone lies one nucleotide off. What the work shows at the level of the full study, not this receptor alone: Many TRG clonotypes were shared between donors (up to about 6.9x10^3), whereas TRD repertoires were essentially private (max 116 shared). Although sort purity was high, about a fifth of thymic TRD sequences were Vdelta2 (with a few Vdelta3), in contrast to the peripheral blood Vdelta1+ controls. The authors advised highly purified populations and single-cell validation, since unexpected Vdelta2 sequences could cause misinterpretation of bulk repertoire data. No clustering by age or sex was observed, so analyses did not stratify donors by these variables. Unlike the oligoclonal repertoires in peripheral blood, the thymic TRG and TRD repertoires appeared highly polyclonal, with Gaussian CDR3 length distributions.

Thymic samples were depleted of alphabeta T cells, then CD3+ TCRVdelta1+ TCRVdelta2- thymocytes were FACS-sorted. The purity of the sorted Vdelta1+ thymocytes fell between roughly 96% and 99.6%. The thymic specimens were obtained from several paediatric patients who were undergoing corrective cardiac surgery and ranged in age from about 5 days to 16 months. After the thymic tissue was dispersed, mononuclear cells were isolated using a Histopaque-1077 density gradient. For staining, the antibodies used were anti-TCRVdelta1 clone TS8.2, anti-TCRVdelta2 clone B6, anti-CD3 clone HIT3a and anti-TCRalphabeta clone IP26. RNA extraction was carried out with the RNeasy mini kit, and reverse transcription was then done using Superscript III. CDR3 amplicons were produced by multiplex PCR using pooled V-gene forward primers and a constant-region reverse primer with Illumina adaptor overhangs. Amplicons were gel-purified, then indexed with Nextera index primers over about 8 extra PCR cycles and purified with AMPure XP beads. Sequencing of libraries was performed on an Illumina MiSeq using paired-end 250 bp reads, dual indexing and a roughly 21% PhiX spike-in. As for the original processing: FastQC was used to check read quality, and ea-utils fastq-join was used to merge TRG read pairs. IMGT/HighV-QUEST was used to annotate sequences, retaining only productive sequences with an unambiguous V-gene assignment, and each clonotype was defined by an identical CDR3 sequence. VDJtools 1.1.1, tcR 2.2.3, Treemap and vegan Shannon diversity in R 3.4.4 were used for downstream analysis. TCRdb called clones anew from the public reads via CATT; matching DNA rows were later pooled. These V and J calls derive from TCRdb rather than the authors' analysis. The sample records tens of thousands of gamma-chain clones, 20% of which are singletons. The ten top clones hold around 2% of the sample.

The chain is assembled from TRGV4 and TRGJP1. What was sequenced was Vdelta1+ gamma-delta thymocytes from the thymus. Explained via the paper, the cell subset or site label denotes: FACS-sorted CD3+ TCRalphabeta- TCRVdelta1+ TCRVdelta2- thymocytes. This TCR was sampled from a girl in the first two years of life who had congenital heart surgery. The CDR3 loop reads CATWDDPYTTGWFKIF. The nucleotide sequence reads TGTGCCACCTGGGATGACCCCTATACCACTGGTTGGTTCAAGATATTT.